A selection of T cell receptor beta chains follows, all from one sample in a study of graft-versus-host responses after intestinal transplantation. These receptors lack a known antigen. TCRdb's table, derived via immunoSEQ multiplex PCR, lists solely in-frame clones and lacks some. The sample includes about 130,000 clones, about nine tenths of them seen just once. Here the sequenced sample was unstimulated CD4+ T cells sorted from spleen or lymph node cells, taken before intestinal transplant. The receptors derive from a human donor who received an intestinal transplant. The CDR3 runs from the conserved cysteine through the conserved F or W. A D gene is named only where the DNA matches it firmly. For some rows the clone size is stated as once, few or many, or as a class when expanded; others skip it.

>TRBD1|TRBJ1-2|-|TRBV5-1
TGCGCCAGCAGCCCCGGGACAGGGACTAACTATGGCTACACCTTC
CASSPGTGTNYGYTF
>-|TRBJ2-7|once|TRBV19
TGTGCCAGTAGTCCCCGGGACCTATCCTACGAGCAGTACTTC
CASSPRDLSYEQYF
>TRBD2|TRBJ2-2|-|TRBV28
TGTGCCAGCAGTTCTGGGACTAGCGGGCGGACCGGGGAGCTGTTTTTT
CASSSGTSGRTGELFF
>-|TRBJ1-1|-|TRBV27
TGTGCCAGCAGTCCACGGGGGGGGGCTGAAGCTTTCTTT
CASSPRGGAEAFF
>TRBD1|TRBJ1-2|-|TRBV28
TGTGCCAGCAGTTCCCCCGGGACAGCATATGGCTACACCTTC
CASSSPGTAYGYTF
>-|TRBJ1-4|few|TRBV21-1
TGTGCCAGCACCCCAGGACAGGGAGAGGGGAATGAAAAACTGTTTTTT
CASTPGQGEGNEKLFF
>-|TRBJ2-7|few|TRBV2
TGTGCCAGCAGCCAAGGGACTTTCTACGAGCAGTACTTC
CASSQGTFYEQYF
>TRBD2|TRBJ2-1|-|TRBV9
TGTGCCAGCAGCGGGATAGCGGGAGGGCCCCACAATGAGCAGTTCTTC
CASSGIAGGPHNEQFF
>TRBD2|TRBJ2-7|-|TRBV28
TGTGCCAGCAGTTTGGCCGGGAGGGCCGAGTACGAGCAGTACTTC
CASSLAGRAEYEQYF
>TRBD1|TRBJ1-2|-|TRBV28
TGTGCCAGCAGTTCCTTCAGGACAGGGGCCTATGGCTACACCTTC
CASSSFRTGAYGYTF
>-|TRBJ1-4|-|TRBV18
TGTGCCAGCTCCCGGAGTGAAAAACTGTTTTTT
CASSRSEKLFF
>-|TRBJ2-3|-|TRBV6-1
TGTGCCAGCAGTAGGGGGAGGGCAGATACGCAGTATTTT
CASSRGRADTQYF
>-|TRBJ2-1|-|TRBV7-2
TGTGCCAGCAGCTTACACGGCGGTCTGGGGAATGAGCAGTTCTTC
CASSLHGGLGNEQFF
>-|TRBJ1-1|-|TRBV6-5
TGTGCCAGCAGTTACTATCCAGGGGCAGGGACTGAAGCTTTCTTT
CASSYYPGAGTEAFF
>-|TRBJ2-5|-|TRBV21-1
TGTGCCAGCAGCCCACGCGAAACGACAGGGAGGGCGGAGACCCAGTACTTC
CASSPRETTGRAETQYF
>-|TRBJ1-4|-|TRBV7-2
TGTGCCAGCAGCTTAAGACGGTCGATTAATGAAAAACTGTTTTTT
CASSLRRSINEKLFF
>TRBD2|TRBJ2-1|-|TRBV5-1
TGCGCCAGCAGCTTGCTACCCGGGACTAGCGCGTACAATGAGCAGTTCTTC
CASSLLPGTSAYNEQFF